This T cell receptor (beta chain) was found in a study of technical replicates of blood from a few donors. TCRdb's table, derived via immunoSEQ multiplex PCR, lists solely in-frame clones and lacks some. The sample lists approximately 70,000 clones; around 95% were seen once. This CDR3 has 16 residues. Per germline, CDR1 SGHRS and CDR2 YFSETQ. Between the trimmed V and J ends, which lost 0 bases and 2 bases, there was a span of 14 bases. The rearrangement joins TRBV5-1 to TRBJ1-1, with D perhaps TRBD1 (5 bases). What was sequenced was T cells isolated from PBMCs. The receptor was derived from a human donor in good health. The chain's CDR3 is CASSLERQNSNTEAFF. For the CDR3, the DNA is TGCGCCAGCAGCTTGGAGAGACAGAATTCTAACACTGAAGCTTTCTTT. The full variable domain, with the rest looked up from reference TRBV5-1 and TRBJ1-1, is KAGVTQTPRYLIKTRGQQVTLSCSPISGHRSVSWYQQTPGQGLQFLFEYFSETQRNKGNFPGRFSGRQFSNSRSEMNVSTLELGDSALYLCASSLERQNSNTEAFFGQGTRLTVV.